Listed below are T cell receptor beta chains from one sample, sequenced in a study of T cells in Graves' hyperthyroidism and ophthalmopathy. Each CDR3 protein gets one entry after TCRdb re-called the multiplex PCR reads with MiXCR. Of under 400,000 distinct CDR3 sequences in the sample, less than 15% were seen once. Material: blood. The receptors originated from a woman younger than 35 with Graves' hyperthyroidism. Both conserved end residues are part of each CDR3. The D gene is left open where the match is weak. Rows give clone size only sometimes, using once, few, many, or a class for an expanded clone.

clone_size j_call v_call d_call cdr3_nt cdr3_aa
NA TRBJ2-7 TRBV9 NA TGTGCCAGCAGCGTAGATATAGTCTCCTACGAGCAGTACTTC CASSVDIVSYEQYF
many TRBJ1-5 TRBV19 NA TGTGCCAGTAGTATCCAAGGATCTCAGCCCCAGCATTTT CASSIQGSQPQHF
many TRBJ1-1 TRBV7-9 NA TGTGCCAGCAGCCGCACCCGGTCTACCCCCGAAGCTTTCTTT CASSRTRSTPEAFF
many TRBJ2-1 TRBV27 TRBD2 TGTGCCAGCAGTTACCTCAGACTAGCGGGACTCTATGAGCAGTTCTTC CASSYLRLAGLYEQFF
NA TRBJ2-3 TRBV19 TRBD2 TGTGCCAGTAGACTAGCGGGAGAACCCACAGATACGCAGTATTTT CASRLAGEPTDTQYF
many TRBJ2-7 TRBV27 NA TGTGCCAGCAGTTTATCGCCGGTTGGGACCGGGGAGCAGTACTTC CASSLSPVGTGEQYF
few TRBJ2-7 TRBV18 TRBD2 TGTGCCAGCTCATCCCTGACTAGCGGAGAGGTGGGTGGCGAGCAGTACTTC CASSSLTSGEVGGEQYF
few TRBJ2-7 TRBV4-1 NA TGCGCCAGCAGCCAGGCCTCCGGGTTCGAGCAGTACTTC CASSQASGFEQYF
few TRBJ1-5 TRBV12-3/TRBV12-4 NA TGTGCCAGCAGTACCGCCATGGCCGGCGCAGAGGGTTATAGCAATCAGCCCCAGCATTTT CASSTAMAGAEGYSNQPQHF
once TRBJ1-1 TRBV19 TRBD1 TGTGCCAGTAGTATTCCAGGGGGATCTGAAGCTTTCTTT CASSIPGGSEAFF
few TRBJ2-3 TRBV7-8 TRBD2 TGTGCCAGCAGCTTGGACGGCGGGGGGGCCAGAGGGACAGATACGCAGTATTTT CASSLDGGGARGTDTQYF
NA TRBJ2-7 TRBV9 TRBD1 TGTGCCAGCAGCGTAGGAGGGACAGGGTCATACGAGCAGTACTTC CASSVGGTGSYEQYF
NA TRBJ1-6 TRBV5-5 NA TGTGCCAGCAGGCCAAGGGCGGGAAGTAAGGGACCCCTCCACTTT CASRPRAGSKGPLHF
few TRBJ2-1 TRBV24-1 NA TGTGCCACCAGTCCGGGTTTCGACAATGGGCAGTTCTTC CATSPGFDNGQFF
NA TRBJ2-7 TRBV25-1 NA TGTGCCAGCAGTGAGTCCGGGACGCTTTTCTACGAGCAGTACTTC CASSESGTLFYEQYF
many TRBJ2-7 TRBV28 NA TGTGCCGTCGAAGGGGGTCCCTACGAGCAGTACTTC CAVEGGPYEQYF
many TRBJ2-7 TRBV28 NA TGTGCCGTCCACTCTGGGGGGGCTGGAGAAACTTTGGACGAGCAGTACTTC CAVHSGGAGETLDEQYF
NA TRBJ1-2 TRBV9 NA TGTGCCAGCAGCGTAACCAGCGCCTATGGCTACACCTTC CASSVTSAYGYTF
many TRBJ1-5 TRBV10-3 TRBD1 TGTGCCATCAAGGACAGGGACAGCGAGCCCCAGCATTTT CAIKDRDSEPQHF
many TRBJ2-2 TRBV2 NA TGTGCCAGCAGTGAAGCGGCCACCGGGGAGCTGTTTTTT CASSEAATGELFF
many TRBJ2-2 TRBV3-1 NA TGTGCCAGCAGCCAAGAAGGGGACATCCTAAACACCGGGGAGCTGTTTTTT CASSQEGDILNTGELFF
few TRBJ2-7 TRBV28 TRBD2 TGTGCCAGCAGTTCTCAGGGGACTAGGGGGTCCTACGAGCAGTACTTC CASSSQGTRGSYEQYF
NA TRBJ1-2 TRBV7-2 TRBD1 TGTGCCAGCAGTTTAATTAGGACGGACAGGGAGGGAAACACCTTC CASSLIRTDREGNTF
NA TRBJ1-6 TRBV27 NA TGTGCCACTTCGACAGAAAGCTCCTATAATTCACCCCTCCACTTT CATSTESSYNSPLHF
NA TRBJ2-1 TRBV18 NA TGTGCCAGCTCACAGCCGGGGGAGACCTACAATGAGCAGTTCTTC CASSQPGETYNEQFF
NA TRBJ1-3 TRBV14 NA TGTGCCAGCAGCCAAAGCAACACCATATATTTT CASSQSNTIYF
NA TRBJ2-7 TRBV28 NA TGTGCCAGCAGTTTATCGGTTAGGGACGAGCAGTACTTC CASSLSVRDEQYF
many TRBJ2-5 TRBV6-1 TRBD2 TGTGCCAGCAGAGAGACTAGCGGGGGACGCGAGACCCAGTACTTC CASRETSGGRETQYF
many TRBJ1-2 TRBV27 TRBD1 TGTGCCAGCAGTCTACTCACAGGGGGAGGGGCTAACTATGGCTACACCTTC CASSLLTGGGANYGYTF
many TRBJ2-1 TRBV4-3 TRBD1 TGCGCCAGCAGCCAAGATGGGACAGGGGTCAATGAGCAGTTCTTC CASSQDGTGVNEQFF
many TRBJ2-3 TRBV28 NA TGTGCCAGCAGTTTATTGCTAGGAGGCACAGATACGCAGTATTTT CASSLLLGGTDTQYF
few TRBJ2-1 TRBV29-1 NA TGCAGCGTTGAAGGAGGGGGTGAGCAGTTCTTC CSVEGGGEQFF
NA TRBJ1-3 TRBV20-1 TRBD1 TGCAGTTTTCTCCCCGGGACAGGTGGAAACACCATATATTTT CSFLPGTGGNTIYF
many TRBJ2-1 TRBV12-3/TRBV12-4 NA TGTGCCAGCATCAAGGACGTATCTGGGGACAATGAGCAGTTCTTC CASIKDVSGDNEQFF
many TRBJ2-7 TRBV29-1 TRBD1 TGCAGCGTGATGACTTTGGGGACAGGGGTCTACGAGCAGTACTTC CSVMTLGTGVYEQYF
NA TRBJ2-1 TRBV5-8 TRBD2 TGTGCCAGCGGTAGCCTAGCGGGGGGGTTGCAGTTCTTC CASGSLAGGLQFF
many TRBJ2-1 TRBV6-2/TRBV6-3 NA TGTGCCAGCCGGCGGTCCCGGAGCTCCTACAATGAGCAGTTCTTC CASRRSRSSYNEQFF
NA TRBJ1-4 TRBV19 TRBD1 TGTGCCAGTGCGACAGGGGCGGTGGCTAATGAAAAACTGTTTTTT CASATGAVANEKLFF
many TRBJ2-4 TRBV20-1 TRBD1 TGCAGTGCTAGAGAACAGGGGGCGTCCAAAAACATTCAGTACTTC CSAREQGASKNIQYF
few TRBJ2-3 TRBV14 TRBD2 TGTGCCAGCAGCTCAAGGAGTTTAATCGGGGGGACCGGAGGACAAAACACAGATACGCAGTATTTT CASSSRSLIGGTGGQNTDTQYF
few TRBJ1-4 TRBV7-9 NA TGTGCCAGCAGCTTAGACTCAGGGGCGGGGGAAAAACTGTTTTTT CASSLDSGAGEKLFF
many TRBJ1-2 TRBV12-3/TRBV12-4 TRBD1 TGTGCCAGCAGCCGACAGGGGAGGAGGGGCTACACCTTC CASSRQGRRGYTF
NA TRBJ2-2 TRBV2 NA TGTGCCAGCAGGGAAGGGACGGGGAGCGGGGAGCTGTTTTTT CASREGTGSGELFF
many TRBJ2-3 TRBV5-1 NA TGCGCCAGCAGCTTGGATCGACTAGATGCGGCTGGAGATACGCAGTATTTT CASSLDRLDAAGDTQYF
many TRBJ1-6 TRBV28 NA TGTGCCAGCACCTCCGGGACGGGGAATTCACCCCTCCACTTT CASTSGTGNSPLHF
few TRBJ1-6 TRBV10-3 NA TGTGCCATCAGTGGGGACAATAATTCACCCCTCCACTTT CAISGDNNSPLHF
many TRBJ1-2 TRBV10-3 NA TGTGCCATCAGTGCGTTGACGGGCAACTATGGCTACACCTTC CAISALTGNYGYTF
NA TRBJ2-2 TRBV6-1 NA TGTGCCAGCAATTCGGGGAACACCGGGGAGCTGTTTTTT CASNSGNTGELFF
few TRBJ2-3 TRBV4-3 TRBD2 TGCGCCAGCAGCCAAGGAGCTAGCGGGAGGGCCAAAGATACGCAGTATTTT CASSQGASGRAKDTQYF
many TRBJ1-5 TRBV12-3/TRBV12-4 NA TGTGCCAGCAGTTCTGGGGTAGGGCAGCCCCAGCATTTT CASSSGVGQPQHF
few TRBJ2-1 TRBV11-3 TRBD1 TGTGCCAGCAGCTTAGGGGTTAGGGGACAGGGGAAATCCTACAATGAGCAGTTCTTC CASSLGVRGQGKSYNEQFF
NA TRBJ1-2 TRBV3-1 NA TGTGCCAGCAGCCAAATAATGGGGGGCTACACCTTC CASSQIMGGYTF
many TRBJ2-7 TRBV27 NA TGTGCCAGTAACCGGGGGCAGACGTACGAGCAGTACTTC CASNRGQTYEQYF
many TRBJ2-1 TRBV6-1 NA TGTGCCAGCAGTGAAGCAGCAGGGGCCAATTACAATGAGCAGTTCTTC CASSEAAGANYNEQFF
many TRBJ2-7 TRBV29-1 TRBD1 TGCAGCGTTGCCGGACAGGGATTTTACGAGCAGTACTTC CSVAGQGFYEQYF
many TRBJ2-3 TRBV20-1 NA TGCAGTGCTAGAGCGCGGAGCTCCACAGATACGCAGTATTTT CSARARSSTDTQYF
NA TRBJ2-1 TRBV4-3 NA TGCGCCAGCAGCCAAGGAGGGTCGGATGAGCAGTTCTTC CASSQGGSDEQFF
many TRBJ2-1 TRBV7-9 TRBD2 TGTGCCAGCAGCCCCCCGGGACTAGCGGGGCCCAATGAGCAGTTCTTC CASSPPGLAGPNEQFF
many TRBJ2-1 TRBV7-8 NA TGTGCCAGCAGCCTCGGGGCAGGCGGAGAACGTTACAATGAGCAGTTCTTC CASSLGAGGERYNEQFF
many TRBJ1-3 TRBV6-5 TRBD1 TGTGCCAGCAGTTACGAGGGGGCAGGACTCTCTGGAAACACCATATATTTT CASSYEGAGLSGNTIYF